This TCR beta chain was observed in a study of T-cell reconstitution after alpha-beta-depleted transplantation in children. This CDR3 comprises 10 residues. Trimming left V 2 bases short and J 11 bases short, with 7 bases between. Germline V gives CDR1 SGHTA, CDR2 FQGNSA. This sample's TCRbeta library carried unique molecular identifier barcodes. One entry per CDR3 protein, called by TCRdb with MiXCR from the PCR reads. This sample has about 400,000 distinct CDR3 sequences, with approximately 20% found just once. The sample consisted of PBMCs from the stem cell graft donor, taken from the stem cell graft. This clonotype was sampled from a human donor who donated a stem cell graft to a child with acute myeloid leukemia. This chain uses TRBV7-2 with TRBJ2-7, with D perhaps matching TRBD1 or TRBD2 (5 bases each). DNA of the CDR3: TGTGCCAGCAGCTTATGGGGGAAGTACTTC. It translates to CASSLWGKYF.